These 23 T cell receptor beta chains originate from one sample sequenced in a study of shared clonotypes between healthy human individuals. Sequencing used immunoSEQ multiplex PCR; TCRdb keeps in-frame clones, though not all of them. The sample lists more than 80,000 clones, approximately 61% seen once, with roughly 40% in the top ten. Specimen: memory CD8+ T cells sorted from blood. Stated subset: CD45RO+ cells pooled with CCR7-negative TemRA cells. The receptors were gathered from a man aged 30-40 years in good health.

This chain joins TRBV29-1 and TRBJ2-5; D unresolved. The CDR3 is 12 residues long. In germline, CDR1 is SQVTM, CDR2 ANQGSEA. Trimming took 2 bases from V and 4 from J, leaving 8 bases between them. The CDR3 region is CSVEILAETQYF. In nucleotides, the CDR3 is TGCAGCGTTGAAATTCTTGCAGAGACCCAGTACTTC.

J is TRBJ2-7 and V is TRBV27; D is undetermined. CDR1 and CDR2 (germline): MNHEY, SMNVEV (reference sequence). This CDR3 comprises 13 residues. The V gene lost 4 bases and the J gene lost 4 bases, with 11 bases spanning the gap. CDR3 region: CASSWAAGYEQYF. CDR3 coding DNA: TGTGCCAGCAGTTGGGCCGCCGGATACGAGCAGTACTTC.

The rearrangement joins TRBV11-2 to TRBJ2-1; D is possibly TRBD2 (6 bases). Germline lookup yields CDR1 SGHAT and CDR2 FQNNGV. Trimming pared 3 bases from V and 1 base from J, leaving 10 bases between. This CDR3 is built from 15 residues. CDR3 in DNA: TGTGCCAGCAGCTTCAGGACTACTTCCTACAATGAGCAGTTCTTC. Translation: CASSFRTTSYNEQFF.

The sample holds many counts of this clone. This chain joins TRBV10-2 and TRBJ2-1, with no clear D. This CDR3 is 13 amino acids long. The V end was cut by 0 bases, the J end by 8 bases, with 8 bases between. CDR1 and CDR2 from the germline V gene are WSHSY and SAAADI. CDR3 loop: CASSESNPYEQFF. The CDR3 DNA follows: TGCGCCAGCAGTGAGTCGAATCCGTATGAGCAGTTCTTC.

In its sample, this clone was seen a few times. This chain joins TRBV6-5 and TRBJ2-3; possibly TRBD2 for D (6 bases). Looked up from germline, CDR1 is MNHEY and CDR2 is SVGAGI. The CDR3 has 14 amino acids. The V end lost 6 bases, the J end lost 4 bases, and 14 bases lay between the germline ends. The CDR3 here is CASSLGGEADTQYF. Here the CDR3 DNA reads TGTGCCAGCAGCTTAGGAGGGGAGGCAGATACGCAGTATTTT.

Of note for this clone: Other DNA sequences in the same sample also yield this CDR3. The chain links TRBV7-2 to TRBJ1-2, with TRBD1 identical over 9 bases. With 2 bases clipped from V and 5 bases from J, the junction kept 6 bases outside the gene matches. The CDR3 is 15 amino acids. CDR1 SGHTA and CDR2 FQGNSA come from the germline V gene. The CDR3 reads CASSLTGQGGYGYTF. The CDR3 DNA reads as TGTGCCAGCAGCTTAACGGGACAGGGTGGTTATGGCTACACCTTC.

The count of this clone is one. The rearrangement links TRBV19 to TRBJ2-7; 7 bases match TRBD1. The CDR3 runs 15 residues. Looked up from germline, CDR1 is LNHDA and CDR2 is SQIVND (reference sequence). J lost 1 base, V lost 5 bases, and 8 bases had no gene match. The DNA of the CDR3 is TGTGCCAGTAGTCCTCACTCGACAGGGTCCTACGAGCAGTACTTC. The encoded protein is CASSPHSTGSYEQYF.

The chain combines TRBV27 with TRBJ2-7, with 8 nucleotides matching TRBD1. The length of the CDR3 is 16 residues. Trimming took 6 bases from V and 5 from J; bases not matched to a gene: 15. CDR1 is MNHEY and CDR2 is SMNVEV in the germline V gene (reference sequence). The CDR3 nucleotides are TGTGCCAGCAGCCCATCAGGGGGACAGGTATGGGACGAGCAGTACTTC. Translated: CASSPSGGQVWDEQYF.

The chain uses TRBV5-6 and TRBJ1-4; D unclear. The CDR3 length is 13 residues. Germline V CDR1 and CDR2: SGHDT, YYEEEE. Trimming took off 1 base at V and 8 bases at J, with 9 bases between the two ends. The CDR3 nucleotides are TGTGCCAGCAGCTTGAGCCAGCTGGAAAAACTGTTTTTT. Translated, it gives CASSLSQLEKLFF.

The genes are TRBV6-4 and TRBJ2-3; 8 nucleotides agree with TRBD1. The CDR3 contains 15 residues. The V gene end was trimmed by 2 bases and the J gene end by 2 bases; junction bases not matched to a gene: 3. Germline-derived CDR1 and CDR2 are MRHNA and SNTAGT. CDR3 DNA: TGTGCCAGCAGTGACGGGGACAGGTCCACAGATACGCAGTATTTT. Translation gives CASSDGDRSTDTQYF.

The chain carries TRBV28 and TRBJ1-5; TRBD1 matches 10 bases. CDR1 is MDHEN and CDR2 is SYDVKM in the germline V gene. The CDR3 has 15 residues. V was clipped by 3 bases and J by 7 bases; unmatched bases: 6. CDR3: CASSLPGQGWQPQHF. The CDR3 DNA reads as TGTGCCAGCAGTTTGCCGGGACAGGGGTGGCAGCCCCAGCATTTT.

The V call is TRBV28, the J call TRBJ2-7; D may be TRBD1 or TRBD2 (6 bases each). V lost 4 bases to trimming and J lost 3 bases, with 19 bases between them. There are 16 residues in the CDR3. The germline CDR1 and CDR2 sequences are MDHEN and SYDVKM. CDR3 sequence: CASSYPLGGGNYEQYF. The CDR3 nucleotides read TGTGCCAGCAGTTATCCCCTCGGAGGGGGGAACTACGAGCAGTACTTC. The full variable domain, completed using reference TRBV28 and TRBJ2-7, is DVKVTQSSRYLVKRTGEKVFLECVQDMDHENMFWYRQDPGLGLRLIYFSYDVKMKEKGDIPEGYSVSREKKERFSLILESASTNQTSMYLCASSYPLGGGNYEQYFGPGTRLTVT.

The chain employs TRBV14 and TRBJ2-1; maybe TRBD1 (6 bases). This CDR3 is 16 amino acids long. V gave up 5 bases and J gave up 3 bases, with 17 bases separating them. Germline assignment: CDR1 SGHDN and CDR2 FVKESK. DNA for the CDR3: TGTGCCAGCAGCAGCCGAACAGGGCTAGTCTACAATGAGCAGTTCTTC. As protein: CASSSRTGLVYNEQFF.

The V gene is TRBV7-9, the J gene TRBJ2-7, with a weak D call TRBD2 (5 bases). Trimming stripped 8 bases from V and 0 bases from J, with 11 bases between. The V gene's germline CDR1 is SEHNR and CDR2 FQNEAQ (reference sequence). The CDR3 consists of 13 residues. The CDR3 DNA follows: TGTGCCAGCGCTCCCGGGAACTCCTACGAGCAGTACTTC. It translates to CASAPGNSYEQYF.

In its sample, this clone ranks as medium-sized (0.01 to 0.1%). The chain links TRBV14 to TRBJ2-7; 11 bases match TRBD2. J gave up 0 bases and V 3 bases, and 4 bases lay outside the gene matches. Germline V CDR1 and CDR2: SGHDN, FVKESK. This CDR3 has 16 amino acids. This CDR3 is CASSQGTSGSSYEQYF. CDR3 nucleotide sequence: TGTGCCAGCAGCCAGGGGACTAGCGGAAGCTCCTACGAGCAGTACTTC.

The chain links TRBV5-1 to TRBJ2-2; perhaps TRBD1 as D (6 bases). V was clipped by 3 bases and J by 5 bases, with 17 bases between them. This CDR3 is built from 16 residues. Germline values: CDR1 SGHRS, CDR2 YFSETQ. The CDR3 coding sequence is TGCGCCAGCAGCTCGGCGGCAGGGGTTGAAACCGGGGAGCTGTTTTTT. Its translation: CASSSAAGVETGELFF.

This clone was seen a few times. V and J are TRBV11-2 and TRBJ2-5; 7 bases align to TRBD2. The CDR3 covers 18 residues. The germline V gene has CDR1 SGHAT and CDR2 FQNNGV. With V trimmed by 2 bases and J by 4 bases, 16 bases remained unmatched. The CDR3 DNA is TGTGCCAGCAGCTTATCGACCCTCAACAGCGGGACCAGAGAGACCCAGTACTTC. Protein: CASSLSTLNSGTRETQYF.

V and J are TRBV6-5 and TRBJ2-1; TRBD2 agrees at 8 bases. CDR1 is MNHEY, CDR2 SVGAGI, per germline. This CDR3 is 15 amino acids long. Trimming cost V 4 bases and J 15 bases; bases outside gene matches: 17. The CDR3 nucleotides are TGTGCCAGCAGTTTGAGTCTTGGGGCGGGAGGCGGCATGTTCTTC. Translating it yields CASSLSLGAGGGMFF.

The chain has TRBV9 and TRBJ2-5; 7 bases are shared with TRBD1. This CDR3 has 15 residues. V was pared by 7 bases and J by 4 bases, with 13 bases of the junction left unmatched. Per germline, CDR1 SGDLS and CDR2 YYNGEE. CDR3: CASGITGVWGETQYF. The CDR3, as DNA: TGTGCCAGCGGAATAACAGGGGTGTGGGGAGAGACCCAGTACTTC.

This chain connects TRBV5-6 to TRBJ2-7; D not resolved. Per germline, CDR1 SGHDT and CDR2 YYEEEE. V lost 4 bases and J lost 0, with 2 bases in between. This CDR3 has 11 residues. The CDR3 is CASSDSYEQYF. For the CDR3, the DNA is TGTGCCAGCAGCGACTCCTACGAGCAGTACTTC.

V usage is TRBV2 and J usage is TRBJ1-5; D remains ambiguous. V lost 5 bases to trimming and J lost 3 bases, with 14 bases between them. The CDR3 is 15 amino acids. Germline V CDR1 and CDR2: SNHLY, FYNNEI. CDR3 loop: CASSFERSDNQPQHF. The CDR3 DNA follows: TGTGCCAGCAGTTTTGAGAGGTCTGACAATCAGCCCCAGCATTTT.

This clone appeared a single time. The chain carries TRBV4-3 and TRBJ2-1; 8 nucleotides agree with TRBD1. V shed 0 bases and J 4 bases; nucleotides not matched to a gene: 5. This CDR3 spans 16 amino acids. CDR1 and CDR2 (germline): LGHNA, YSLEER. The CDR3 here is CASSQEEQGGYNEQFF. In DNA, the CDR3 is TGCGCCAGCAGCCAAGAGGAACAGGGGGGATACAATGAGCAGTTCTTC.

This clone was picked up many times. The genes are TRBV6-1 and TRBJ1-4; 10 bases are shared with TRBD1. Germline CDR1 is MNHNS and CDR2 is SASEGT. With V trimmed by 2 bases and J by 2 bases, 5 bases remained unmatched. The CDR3 spans 17 residues. The CDR3 region is CASSELRQGATNEKLFF. CDR3 DNA: TGTGCCAGCAGTGAATTAAGACAGGGGGCGACTAATGAAAAACTGTTTTTT.